Shown below are 32 T cell receptor beta chains from a single sample sequenced in a study of cytomegalovirus exposure and HLA in healthy donors. It was with 60 Vbeta and 13 Jbeta primers that the PCR ran. Sequenced by immunoSEQ multiplex PCR; TCRdb stores in-frame clones only, minus some. The sample includes 100,000 to 150,000 clones, around three quarters of them seen just once. The sequenced sample was PBMCs. The receptors shown here come from a man aged 25-40 years in good health and CMV-seropositive.

This clone was counted a single time. The chain joins TRBV19 to TRBJ1-1; no clear D gene. The CDR3 spans 13 residues. Germline lookup yields CDR1 LNHDA and CDR2 SQIVND (reference sequence). With 6 bases removed from V and 1 base from J, the gap between germline ends came to 9 bases. The CDR3 sequence: CASSIQANTEAFF. In nucleotides, the CDR3 is TGTGCCAGTAGCATACAAGCGAACACTGAAGCTTTCTTT.

This chain uses TRBV9 with TRBJ2-7, with 7 bases matching TRBD1. Germline-derived CDR1 and CDR2 are SGDLS and YYNGEE. The junction had 10 bases not matched to a gene; V was cut back by 4 bases and J by 0 bases. The CDR3 covers 16 residues. The CDR3: CASSPPGTANSYEQYF. CDR3 DNA: TGTGCCAGCAGCCCCCCGGGGACAGCGAACTCCTACGAGCAGTACTTC.

CDR3 in amino acids: CASSPWDTRAQYF. The CDR3 DNA follows: TGCGCCAGCAGCCCGTGGGACACTCGGGCGCAGTACTTC. J is TRBJ2-7 and V is TRBV5-1; tentatively, D is TRBD1 (6 bases). The CDR3 totals 13 residues. Germline V gene data show CDR1 as SGHRS and CDR2 as YFSETQ. The V and J ends lost 4 bases and 9 bases respectively, with 17 bases between them.

The rearrangement joins TRBV6-1 to TRBJ2-1; the D is unclear. CDR3 length: 12 residues. V lost 5 bases and J 10 bases, leaving 12 bases between the germline ends. CDR1 and CDR2 from the germline V gene are MNHNS and SASEGT. CDR3 coding DNA: TGTGCCAGCAGTAGAGCCAACGAGGAGCAGTTCTTC. Encoded protein: CASSRANEEQFF.

The V gene is TRBV30, the J gene TRBJ2-7; 7 positions agree with TRBD1. The CDR3 runs 12 residues. V lost 1 base, J lost 5 bases, and 2 bases stayed unmatched. CDR1 and CDR2 (germline): GTSNPN, SVGIG (reference sequence). The CDR3, as DNA: TGTGCCTGGAGTGCAGGGGGAAACGAGCAGTACTTC. Translation: CAWSAGGNEQYF. Full variable domain (missing parts from reference TRBV30 and TRBJ2-7): SQTIHQWPATLVQPVGSPLSLECTVEGTSNPNLYWYRQAAGRGLQLLFYSVGIGQISSEVPQNLSASRPQDRQFILSSKKLLLSDSGFYLCAWSAGGNEQYFGPGTRLTVT.

The chain couples TRBV11-3 to TRBJ2-5; D might be TRBD1 (6 bases). The CDR3 has 15 amino acids. The V end was cut by 1 base, the J end by 5 bases, with 14 bases between. CDR1 is SGHNT and CDR2 is YENEEA in the germline V gene. The CDR3 DNA follows: TGTGCCAGCAGCTTAGGGACCACAGGGCTGGAGACCCAGTACTTC. Its protein product is CASSLGTTGLETQYF.

This chain links TRBV19 with TRBJ1-1, with D possibly being TRBD1 (5 bases). In germline, CDR1 is LNHDA, CDR2 SQIVND (reference sequence). Trimming stripped 5 bases from V and 1 base from J, with 14 bases between. The CDR3 has 15 residues. The CDR3 DNA reads as TGTGCCAGTAGTGCCGTGGGAGGGGCGAACACTGAAGCTTTCTTT. Encoded protein: CASSAVGGANTEAFF.

The chain couples TRBV7-8 to TRBJ1-1; TRBD1 aligns across 10 bases. V was clipped by 5 bases and J by 8 bases; unmatched bases: 5. This CDR3 is built from 13 residues. CDR1 and CDR2 (germline): SGHVS, FQNEAQ. The DNA for the CDR3 is TGTGCCAGCAGCCCGCGGACAGGGGGAGAAGCTTTCTTT. Amino acids: CASSPRTGGEAFF.

The gene calls are TRBV5-6 and TRBJ2-7, with a tentative D call TRBD2 (8 bases). V gave up 2 bases and J gave up 0 bases, with 18 bases separating them. Germline V gene lookup returns CDR1 SGHDT and CDR2 YYEEEE. CDR3 size: 17 residues. CDR3 loop: CASSLEGAGGDSYEQYF. Here the CDR3 DNA reads TGTGCCAGCAGCTTAGAGGGGGCGGGGGGTGACTCCTACGAGCAGTACTTC.

A single count supports this clone. V and J are TRBV11-1 and TRBJ2-1; TRBD2 matches 8 bases. J was trimmed by 2 bases and V by 3 bases; bases with no gene match: 3. This CDR3 contains 15 residues. Per the germline V gene, CDR1 is SGHAT and CDR2 is FQDESV (reference sequence). CDR3 amino acids: CASSFARGAYNEQFF. For the CDR3, the DNA is TGTGCCAGCAGCTTCGCGCGGGGGGCCTACAATGAGCAGTTCTTC.

V gene TRBV5-4 combines with J gene TRBJ1-2; no clear D. Germline V CDR1 and CDR2: SGHNT, YYREEE (reference sequence). Trimming took 0 bases from V and 7 from J, leaving 10 bases between them. The CDR3 loop spans 13 amino acids. The DNA of the CDR3 is TGTGCCAGCAGCTTGGGGCGGAACGGTGGCTACACCTTC. Residues: CASSLGRNGGYTF.

The chain links TRBV15 to TRBJ1-2; the D is unclear. This CDR3 has 12 amino acids. The V end lost 1 base, the J end lost 4 bases, and 4 bases lay between the germline ends. Germline V gene sequence: CDR1 LNHNV, CDR2 YYDKDF (reference sequence). DNA of the CDR3: TGTGCCACCAGCAGAGTCCTCTATGGCTACACCTTC. This sequence encodes CATSRVLYGYTF.

J is TRBJ1-1 and V is TRBV5-1; 7 nucleotides align to TRBD1. This CDR3 is 14 amino acids long. J was trimmed by 4 bases and V by 0 bases; bases with no gene match: 3. In germline, CDR1 is SGHRS, CDR2 YFSETQ. Here the CDR3 reads CASSLGTGATEAFF. The CDR3 bases are TGCGCCAGCAGCTTGGGGACAGGAGCCACTGAAGCTTTCTTT.

V usage is TRBV6-5 and J usage is TRBJ2-7; D might be TRBD2 (6 bases). The germline CDR1 and CDR2 sequences are MNHEY and SVGAGI. This CDR3 has 12 residues. The ends were cut back, 9 bases at V and 0 bases at J, with 9 bases in the middle. The CDR3 region is CASQGLSYEQYF. CDR3 bases: TGTGCCAGTCAGGGACTCTCCTACGAGCAGTACTTC.

CDR3 in amino acids: CASSAGTGGTSHF. In nucleotides, the CDR3 is TGTGCCAGCAGTGCAGGGACAGGGGGGACATCGCATTTT. The V and J genes are TRBV2 and TRBJ1-5; 11 bases fit TRBD1. This CDR3 contains 13 residues. Trimming cost V 4 bases and J 15 bases; bases outside gene matches: 8. Germline lookup yields CDR1 SNHLY and CDR2 FYNNEI.

The V and J genes are TRBV28 and TRBJ1-1; 9 bases fit TRBD1. J was trimmed by 8 bases and V by 6 bases; bases with no gene match: 7. The CDR3 runs 13 residues. The germline V gene has CDR1 MDHEN and CDR2 SYDVKM. The CDR3 reads CASSLGDRVEAFF. The CDR3 region has the DNA TGTGCCAGCAGCTTAGGGGACAGGGTAGAAGCTTTCTTT.

The gene calls are TRBV2 and TRBJ1-1; 11 bases fit TRBD1. The germline V gene encodes CDR1 SNHLY and CDR2 FYNNEI. V shed 7 bases and J 5 bases; nucleotides not matched to a gene: 6. The CDR3 totals 14 residues. This chain's CDR3 is CASTKGQGVTEAFF. Here the CDR3 DNA reads TGTGCCAGCACTAAGGGACAGGGGGTGACTGAAGCTTTCTTT.

The V gene is TRBV11-3, the J gene TRBJ2-7; TRBD1 aligns across 10 bases. The CDR3 spans 15 residues. V gave up 5 bases and J gave up 6 bases; unmatched junction bases: 10. CDR1 is SGHNT and CDR2 is YENEEA in the germline V gene. The CDR3 reads CASSLTGTGEFEQYF. The CDR3, as DNA: TGTGCCAGCAGCCTGACCGGGACAGGGGAATTCGAGCAGTACTTC.

This chain uses TRBV5-6 with TRBJ2-7; 7 bases line up with TRBD2. Per germline, CDR1 SGHDT and CDR2 YYEEEE. The CDR3 runs 15 residues. V shed 2 bases, J shed 0 bases, and the junction held 5 bases outside the gene matches. CDR3 residues: CASSFRGVLSYEQYF. The CDR3 nucleotides read TGTGCCAGCAGCTTTCGGGGGGTCCTCTCCTACGAGCAGTACTTC.

Concerning this clone: The junction does not match germline at one end; this may be a read error. The V and J genes are TRBV19 and TRBJ2-7; D unresolved. The CDR3 loop spans 11 amino acids. The germline V gene encodes CDR1 LNHDA and CDR2 SQIVND (reference sequence). CDR3 sequence reads: CASSFSHEQYF. The CDR3 DNA sequence: TGTGCCAGTAGTTTCTCCCACGAGCAGTACTTC.

The chain recombines TRBV6-1 with TRBJ1-1; 8 positions match TRBD1. This CDR3 region has 13 residues. The V and J ends lost 6 bases and 3 bases, in that order; junction bases with no gene match: 3. Germline V gene sequence: CDR1 MNHNS, CDR2 SASEGT. The CDR3 DNA reads TGTGCCAGCAGGACAGGGGTCTACACTGAAGCTTTCTTT. Translation: CASRTGVYTEAFF.

This clone was observed once. The chain joins TRBV29-1 to TRBJ2-1; 7 bases are shared with TRBD2. V shed 1 base, J shed 3 bases, and the junction held 6 bases outside the gene matches. CDR1 SQVTM and CDR2 ANQGSEA come from the germline V gene. The CDR3 spans 15 residues. The CDR3 bases are TGCAGCGTTGAAGTGGGAGGGGTCCTCTACAATGAGCAGTTCTTC. This codes for CSVEVGGVLYNEQFF.

A word on this clone: This specimen includes other DNA sequences encoding the same CDR3. The chain combines TRBV6-5 with TRBJ2-7; D not resolved. Germline CDR1 MNHEY, CDR2 SVGAGI. V was trimmed by 0 bases and J by 4 bases, leaving 13 bases between them. CDR3 length equals 15 residues. CDR3 residues: CASSYSEASSYEQYF. The CDR3 nucleotides read TGTGCCAGCAGTTACTCGGAAGCGTCCTCTTACGAGCAGTACTTC.

V usage is TRBV5-6 and J usage is TRBJ1-4, with D uncertain. The V end lost 0 bases, the J end lost 8 bases, and 17 bases lay between the germline ends. Per germline, CDR1 SGHDT and CDR2 YYEEEE. The CDR3 length is 16 residues. The CDR3 DNA follows: TGTGCCAGCAGCTTGGTACGGGGAGGGCGGCGGGAAAAACTGTTTTTT. This translates into CASSLVRGGRREKLFF.

The gene calls are TRBV2 and TRBJ1-1; D is uncertain. Germline V gene lookup returns CDR1 SNHLY and CDR2 FYNNEI. V lost 5 bases and J 2 bases, leaving 15 bases between the germline ends. The CDR3 has 15 residues. The CDR3 coding sequence is TGTGCCAGCAGTATTATTAGCACACCTAACACTGAAGCTTTCTTT. Protein product: CASSIISTPNTEAFF.

The V and J genes are TRBV18 and TRBJ1-5, with 8 bases matching TRBD1. The CDR3 loop spans 14 amino acids. The junction had 5 bases not matched to a gene; V was cut back by 3 bases and J by 7 bases. In germline, CDR1 is KGHSH, CDR2 LQKENI. CDR3 in amino acids: CASSPQGAGQPQHF. DNA of the CDR3: TGTGCCAGCTCACCGCAGGGGGCTGGGCAGCCCCAGCATTTT. The full variable domain, rest sourced from reference TRBV18 and TRBJ1-5, is NAGVMQNPRHLVRRRGQEARLRCSPMKGHSHVYWYRQLPEEGLKFMVYLQKENIIDESGMPKERFSAEFPKEGPSILRIQQVVRGDSAAYFCASSPQGAGQPQHFGDGTRLSIL.

The gene calls are TRBV2 and TRBJ2-7; D might be TRBD1 (5 bases). The CDR3 has 12 residues. Deletions cut 7 bases from V and 2 bases from J, with 9 bases between. CDR1 is SNHLY and CDR2 is FYNNEI in the germline V gene. CDR3 amino acids: CASMARAYEQYF. The CDR3 DNA sequence: TGTGCCAGCATGGCCAGGGCCTACGAGCAGTACTTC.

CDR3 amino acids: CASRSAGGPSGELFF. CDR3 coding DNA: TGTGCCAGCAGGTCGGCGGGGGGGCCGTCCGGGGAGCTGTTTTTT. This chain connects TRBV27 to TRBJ2-2, with TRBD2 matching 9 bases. There are 15 residues in the CDR3. With 6 bases clipped from V and 6 bases from J, the junction kept 8 bases outside the gene matches. CDR1 MNHEY and CDR2 SMNVEV come from the germline V gene (reference sequence).

This chain links TRBV10-3 with TRBJ1-1; TRBD1 matches 7 bases. Looked up from germline, CDR1 is ENHRY and CDR2 is SYGVKD. The CDR3 covers 14 residues. Germline trimming cut 4 bases from V and 1 base from J; bases unmatched to any gene: 3. CDR3 region: CAISVGTANTEAFF. The CDR3 DNA reads TGTGCCATCAGTGTCGGGACAGCGAACACTGAAGCTTTCTTT.

This rearrangement joins TRBV27 to TRBJ2-2, with D perhaps matching TRBD2 (5 bases). Germline V gene lookup returns CDR1 MNHEY and CDR2 SMNVEV (reference sequence). Trimming removed 2 bases at V and 3 bases at J, with 7 bases between. This CDR3 region has 14 residues. For the CDR3, the DNA is TGTGCCAGCAGTTTAGGAGGAGACACCGGGGAGCTGTTTTTT. It yields the protein CASSLGGDTGELFF.

The V and J genes are TRBV2 and TRBJ2-5; tentative D call: TRBD2 (5 bases). This CDR3 has 14 residues. The germline gives CDR1 SNHLY, CDR2 FYNNEI. V lost 7 bases to trimming and J lost 5 bases, with 17 bases between them. The CDR3 coding sequence is TGTGCCAGCACAAACGGGGTGTCGTGGGAGACCCAGTACTTC. It translates to CASTNGVSWETQYF.

The rearrangement joins TRBV6-1 to TRBJ2-1, with a weak D call TRBD1 (5 bases). The germline V gene encodes CDR1 MNHNS and CDR2 SASEGT. This CDR3 region has 12 residues. V lost 4 bases and J lost 8, with 9 bases in between. The CDR3 region is CASSAQGDEQFF. The CDR3 nucleotides are TGTGCCAGCAGTGCTCAGGGTGATGAGCAGTTCTTC.